This T cell receptor beta chain was captured by sequencing in a study of blood T cell repertoires in COVID-19 (dated by TCRdb to about 2020). As for the study more broadly: Collaborator samples came from the United States, Italy and Spain and covered acute and convalescent phases of COVID-19. The prospective study material was composed of cDNA or gDNA derived from T cells, B-cell-depleted T cells, or PBMCs. Deeply sampled blood TCRbeta repertoires from subjects exposed to, actively infected with, or recovered from COVID-19 were included in the dataset. The repertoires were released in a freely available public database meant as a resource for research on the immune response to SARS-CoV-2. Samples were obtained from the ongoing ImmuneRACE study (first 160 participants) and from about 1,300 subjects provided by 6 global collaborators. A de-identified subject ID, COVID-19 status, age in years and sex were almost always included in the sample metadata. Where HLA class I and class II types were available, the types were taken from metadata supplied by the sample provider, not from assay-based typing.

Notes on this clone: What this receptor recognizes is not known. Base qualities are not recorded, but no much larger clone differs from it by a single base.

The immunoSEQ Assay, a bias-controlled multiplex PCR, was used to amplify TCRbeta CDR3 regions from genomic DNA. Turning to the authors' computational methods: Within the assay, amplification of reference gene primers was used to estimate how many nucleated cells each sample contained. To quantify the absolute abundance of each unique TCRbeta CDR3 rearrangement, sequence reads were collapsed and filtered. For each sample, productive Simpson clonality was calculated by taking the square root of Simpson's diversity index across productive rearrangements. In TCRdb, the immuneACCESS table is reduced to in-frame sequences with V and J assigned. These tables do not hold every clone; where another copy was compared, an unresolved V gene accounts for under half, and the others remain unexplained. The DNA was the basis for D and trimming; V, J and clone size are from that table. The sample records 70,000 to 80,000 clones, less than 95% of which are singletons. The ten biggest clones cover 4.8% of the sample.

The paper as a whole reports these results and caveats: The amount of clinical and demographic metadata varied by source and participant and was provided uncurated.

Taken from cysteine to phenylalanine, the CDR3 has 13 residues. Of the read, only the CDR3 DNA is kept; its 39 bases are in frame from base 1. At the junction V is shortened by 5 bases and J by 6 bases; bases outside the gene matches: 4. The germline V gene yields MNHEY for CDR1 and SVGEGT for CDR2. Each collaborating institution followed its own protocols to collect whole blood in K2EDTA tubes. For TCRbeta analysis, collaborators shipped samples as frozen whole blood, isolated PBMCs, or DNA extracted from either of those sample types. The receptor's source is a woman aged 55-70 years with active COVID-19. The sample was peripheral blood. The chain is encoded by TRBV6-2 or TRBV6-3 joined to TRBJ2-1, and 7 junction bases match TRBD2. The DNA sequence is as follows: TGTGCCAGCAGTCAGACTAGCAGCAATGAGCAGTTCTTC. It codes for CASSQTSSNEQFF.